The TCR beta chain under discussion was sequenced for a study of T-cell reconstitution after alpha-beta-depleted transplantation in children. This CDR3 region has 12 residues. V was pared by 0 bases and J by 9 bases, with 8 bases between. Preparation of the TCRbeta library used unique molecular identifiers. TCRdb reanalysed the PCR reads using MiXCR and keeps one entry per CDR3 protein. The data hold about 640,000 distinct CDR3 sequences, with approximately 17% observed a single time. A note on this clonotype: A much bigger clone sits one base away, suggesting this may be a read error.

The chain carries TRBV12-3 or TRBV12-4 and TRBJ1-2; D is unclear. This specimen was PBMCs from the stem cell graft donor, taken from the stem cell graft. The TCR originated in a human donor who donated a stem cell graft to a child with acute myeloid leukemia. CDR3 protein: CASSLATTRYTF. The DNA for the CDR3 is TGTGCCAGCAGTTTAGCTACAACTCGCTACACCTTC.